This is a list of T cell receptor beta chains from one sample in a study of cytomegalovirus exposure and HLA in healthy donors. Measured with immunoSEQ multiplex PCR; TCRdb has only the in-frame clones, and not every one. The sample consists of fewer than 150,000 clones, about 91% of them appearing once. The sequenced sample was PBMCs. These receptors came from a woman between 18 and 30 years old in good health and CMV-seropositive. The CDR3 runs from the conserved cysteine through the conserved F or W. The D gene is left open where the match is weak. For some rows the clone size is stated as once, few or many, or as a class when expanded; others skip it.

-	-	TRBV28	TRBJ1-6	CASSPGRGGRPSYNSPLHF	TGTGCCAGCAGTCCGGGTAGGGGGGGGAGACCCTCCTATAATTCACCCCTCCACTTT
-	-	TRBV5-1	TRBJ1-1	CASSLGSRVLDTEAFF	TGCGCCAGCAGCCTGGGGAGCAGGGTTCTGGACACTGAAGCTTTCTTT
-	-	TRBV9	TRBJ2-1	CASSVGRGSNEQFF	TGTGCCAGCAGCGTAGGAAGGGGGAGCAATGAGCAGTTCTTC
-	-	TRBV5-5	TRBJ2-7	CASSLGRGSYEQYF	TGTGCCAGCAGCTTGGGTCGGGGTTCCTACGAGCAGTACTTC
-	once	TRBV13	TRBJ1-2	CASSPPIENGYTF	TGTGCCAGCAGTCCGCCCATTGAGAATGGCTACACCTTC
-	-	TRBV2	TRBJ2-2	CASSVVTSLTGELFF	TGTGCCAGCAGTGTTGTCACTAGCTTAACCGGGGAGCTGTTTTTT
-	-	TRBV7-3	TRBJ1-3	CASSLGVSGNTIYF	TGTGCCAGCAGCTTAGGAGTTTCTGGAAACACCATATATTTT
-	-	TRBV4-2	TRBJ2-4	CASSLGGALAKNIQYF	TGTGCCAGCAGCCTAGGAGGGGCTCTAGCCAAAAACATTCAGTACTTC
-	once	TRBV27	TRBJ2-3	CASRTGVITDTQYF	TGTGCCAGCAGAACGGGAGTGATAACAGATACGCAGTATTTT
TRBD2	-	TRBV7-9	TRBJ2-7	CASSRTSGTYEQYF	TGTGCCAGCAGCAGGACTAGCGGTACCTACGAGCAGTACTTC
TRBD2	-	TRBV9	TRBJ2-2	CASSVGLAGSTGELFF	TGTGCCAGCAGCGTAGGACTAGCGGGTAGTACCGGGGAGCTGTTTTTT
-	few	TRBV18	TRBJ2-3	CASSPPSGSSTQYF	TGTGCCAGCTCACCCCCCTCCGGGTCCAGTACGCAGTATTTT
TRBD1	few	TRBV27	TRBJ1-6	CASRGTGVSPLHF	TGTGCCAGCAGAGGGACAGGGGTTTCACCCCTCCACTTT
TRBD1	-	TRBV19	TRBJ2-5	CASSSPGQAEETQYF	TGTGCCAGTAGCTCTCCGGGACAGGCGGAAGAGACCCAGTACTTC
-	-	TRBV7-9	TRBJ2-7	CASSLALTGNEQYF	TGTGCCAGCAGCTTAGCGCTGACAGGCAACGAGCAGTACTTC
TRBD1	-	TRBV9	TRBJ1-2	CASSGGTGANYGYTF	TGTGCCAGCAGCGGAGGGACAGGGGCGAACTATGGCTACACCTTC
TRBD2	-	TRBV28	TRBJ2-1	CASSFLAGVDYNEQFF	TGTGCCAGCAGTTTTTTAGCGGGAGTAGACTACAATGAGCAGTTCTTC
-	once	TRBV10-3	TRBJ1-2	CAIRDQQGSGYTF	TGTGCCATCAGGGACCAACAGGGAAGTGGCTACACCTTC
TRBD1	-	TRBV5-8	TRBJ2-7	CASSFRDRGYEQYF	TGTGCCAGCAGCTTCCGGGACAGGGGTTACGAGCAGTACTTC
TRBD2	-	TRBV7-4	TRBJ2-7	CASSSVRGGAYEQYF	TGTGCCAGCAGCTCCGTTCGGGGGGGAGCCTACGAGCAGTACTTC
TRBD2	-	TRBV19	TRBJ2-1	CASSTLAGGSGYEQFF	TGTGCCAGTAGTACACTAGCGGGAGGATCGGGATATGAGCAGTTCTTC
-	-	TRBV25-1	TRBJ2-2	CASSDGNTGELFF	TGTGCCAGCAGTGACGGGAACACCGGGGAGCTGTTTTTT
TRBD1	-	TRBV4-1	TRBJ1-1	CASSPIGGMNTEAFF	TGCGCCAGCAGCCCGATAGGGGGCATGAACACTGAAGCTTTCTTT
TRBD1	few	TRBV15	TRBJ1-5	CATSSFPPDRTNQPQHF	TGTGCCACCAGCAGTTTTCCCCCGGACAGGACCAATCAGCCCCAGCATTTT
-	-	TRBV20-1	TRBJ2-3	CSVQGTDTQYF	TGCAGTGTACAAGGCACAGATACGCAGTATTTT
-	-	TRBV5-1	TRBJ2-7	CASIEGTSFTYEQYF	TGCGCCAGCATCGAGGGGACATCATTCACCTACGAGCAGTACTTC
TRBD1	-	TRBV28	TRBJ1-3	CASSRDRATSGNTIYF	TGTGCCAGCAGTAGGGACAGGGCCACCTCTGGAAACACCATATATTTT
TRBD1	-	TRBV4-3	TRBJ2-5	CASSPTTGAEETQYF	TGCGCCAGCAGCCCAACGACAGGGGCGGAAGAGACCCAGTACTTC
-	-	TRBV19	TRBJ2-7	CASSIGQTTYYEQYF	TGTGCCAGTAGTATAGGACAGACCACCTACTACGAGCAGTACTTC
-	-	TRBV4-2	TRBJ2-7	CASSQEGAQAILYEQYF	TGTGCCAGCAGCCAAGAGGGGGCACAGGCCATCCTCTACGAGCAGTACTTC
-	-	TRBV28	TRBJ1-2	CASGSGSHYGYTF	TGTGCCAGCGGCTCCGGGTCACACTATGGCTACACCTTC
-	-	TRBV4-3	TRBJ2-3	CASSPIGEGTDTQYF	TGCGCCAGCAGTCCAATTGGGGAGGGCACAGATACGCAGTATTTT
-	-	TRBV2	TRBJ1-3	CASSAGPLSGNTIYF	TGTGCCAGCAGTGCTGGGCCGCTCTCTGGAAACACCATATATTTT
TRBD1	-	TRBV6-6	TRBJ2-3	CASSQDRVTDTQYF	TGTGCCAGCAGCCAGGACAGGGTTACAGATACGCAGTATTTT
TRBD1	-	TRBV5-4	TRBJ1-5	CASSEGQAGQPQHF	TGTGCCAGCAGCGAAGGACAGGCCGGACAGCCCCAGCATTTT